The clone carrying this T cell receptor beta chain appeared once. Its target is unknown. The CDR3 spans 12 residues. The V gene's germline CDR1 is LNHDA and CDR2 SQIVND (reference sequence). The germline V and J ends were trimmed by 5 bases and 3 bases, with 7 bases remaining between them. Clones were read by immunoSEQ multiplex PCR, and TCRdb kept only the in-frame ones, dropping some. Among fewer than 180,000 clones listed, about 92% were seen once. This entry comes from a study of T cell responses to AZD1222 COVID-19 vaccine. Study-level results: Spike as a whole was targeted by vaccine-associated CD4 TCRs, dominant at 160-218 and 743-854. Repertoires in all cases were sampled only once the peak T cell response had passed.

Second doses at about 4 or about 12 weeks were pooled. V usage is TRBV19 and J usage is TRBJ1-2; unclear D gene. This specimen was peripheral blood, taken 28 days after the second AZD1222 dose. The sequence was obtained from an adult who received the AZD1222 COVID-19 vaccine. The CDR3 reads CASSFEDYGYTF. The CDR3 DNA sequence: TGTGCCAGTAGTTTTGAGGACTATGGCTACACCTTC.